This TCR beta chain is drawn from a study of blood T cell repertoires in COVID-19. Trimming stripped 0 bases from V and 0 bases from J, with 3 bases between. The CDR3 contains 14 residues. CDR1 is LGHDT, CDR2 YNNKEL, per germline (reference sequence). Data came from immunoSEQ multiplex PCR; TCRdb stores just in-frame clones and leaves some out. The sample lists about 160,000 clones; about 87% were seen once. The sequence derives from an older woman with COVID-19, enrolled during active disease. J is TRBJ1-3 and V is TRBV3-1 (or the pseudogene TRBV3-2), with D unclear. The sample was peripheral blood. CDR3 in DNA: TGTGCCAGCAGCCAAGACCTCTCTGGAAACACCATATATTTT. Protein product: CASSQDLSGNTIYF.